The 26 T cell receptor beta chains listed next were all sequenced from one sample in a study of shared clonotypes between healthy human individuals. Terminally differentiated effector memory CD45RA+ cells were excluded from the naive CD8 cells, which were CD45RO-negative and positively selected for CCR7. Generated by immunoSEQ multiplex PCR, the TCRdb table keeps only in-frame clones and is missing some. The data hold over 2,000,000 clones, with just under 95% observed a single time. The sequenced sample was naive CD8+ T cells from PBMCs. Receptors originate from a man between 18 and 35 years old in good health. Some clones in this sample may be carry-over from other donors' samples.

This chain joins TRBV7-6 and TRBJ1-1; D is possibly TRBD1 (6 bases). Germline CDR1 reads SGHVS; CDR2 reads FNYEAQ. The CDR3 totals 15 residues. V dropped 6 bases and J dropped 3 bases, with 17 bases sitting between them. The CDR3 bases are TGTGCCAGCAGTCGTACCACAGGGTTGGACACTGAAGCTTTCTTT. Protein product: CASSRTTGLDTEAFF.

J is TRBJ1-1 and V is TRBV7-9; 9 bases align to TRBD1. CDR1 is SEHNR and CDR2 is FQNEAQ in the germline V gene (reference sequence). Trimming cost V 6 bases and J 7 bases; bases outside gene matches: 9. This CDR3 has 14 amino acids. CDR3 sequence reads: CASSHTGGVDEAFF. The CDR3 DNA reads TGTGCCAGCAGTCATACAGGGGGCGTAGATGAAGCTTTCTTT.

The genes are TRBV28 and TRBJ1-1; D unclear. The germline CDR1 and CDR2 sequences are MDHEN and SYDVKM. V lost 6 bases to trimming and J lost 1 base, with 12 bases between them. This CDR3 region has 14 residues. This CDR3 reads CASSQRVWNTEAFF. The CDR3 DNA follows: TGTGCCAGCAGCCAGAGGGTTTGGAACACTGAAGCTTTCTTT.

The CDR3, as DNA: TGTGCCAGCAGTTTTGATCCAAGGCTTCCAAACGAGCAGTACTTC. It translates to CASSFDPRLPNEQYF. J is TRBJ2-7 and V is TRBV27; no reliable D call. This CDR3 comprises 15 residues. Trimming took 3 bases from V and 5 from J, leaving 17 bases between them. Germline CDR1 is MNHEY and CDR2 is SMNVEV (reference sequence).

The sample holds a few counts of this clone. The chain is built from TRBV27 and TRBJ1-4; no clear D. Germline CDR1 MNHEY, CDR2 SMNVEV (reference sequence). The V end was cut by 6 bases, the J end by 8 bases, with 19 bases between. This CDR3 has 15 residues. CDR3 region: CASSQTSIWGEKLFF. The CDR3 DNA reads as TGTGCCAGCAGCCAGACCTCTATCTGGGGAGAAAAACTGTTTTTT.

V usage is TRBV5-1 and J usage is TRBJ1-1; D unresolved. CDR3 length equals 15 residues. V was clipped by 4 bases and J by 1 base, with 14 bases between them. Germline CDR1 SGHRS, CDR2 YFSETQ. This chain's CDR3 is CASSLHLSPNTEAFF. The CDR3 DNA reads TGCGCCAGCAGCCTCCACTTGAGCCCGAACACTGAAGCTTTCTTT.

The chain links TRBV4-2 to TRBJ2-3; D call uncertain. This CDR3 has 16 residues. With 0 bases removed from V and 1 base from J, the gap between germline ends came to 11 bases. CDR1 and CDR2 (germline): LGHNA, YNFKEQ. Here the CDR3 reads CASSQDSPAGTDTQYF. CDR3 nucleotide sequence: TGTGCCAGCAGCCAAGATAGCCCGGCTGGCACAGATACGCAGTATTTT.

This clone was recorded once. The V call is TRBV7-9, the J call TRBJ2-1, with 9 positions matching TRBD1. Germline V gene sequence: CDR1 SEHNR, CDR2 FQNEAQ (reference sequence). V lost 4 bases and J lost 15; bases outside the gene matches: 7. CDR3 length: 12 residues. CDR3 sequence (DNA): TGTGCCAGCAGCTACACAGGGGGCACTCGGTTCTTC. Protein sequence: CASSYTGGTRFF.

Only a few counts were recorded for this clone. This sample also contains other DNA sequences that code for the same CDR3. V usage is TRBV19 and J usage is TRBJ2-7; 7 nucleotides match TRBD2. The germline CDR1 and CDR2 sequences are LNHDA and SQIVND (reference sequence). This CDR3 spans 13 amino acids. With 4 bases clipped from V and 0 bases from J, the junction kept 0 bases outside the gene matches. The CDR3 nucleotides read TGTGCCAGTAGTAGCGGGAGCTCCTACGAGCAGTACTTC. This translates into CASSSGSSYEQYF.

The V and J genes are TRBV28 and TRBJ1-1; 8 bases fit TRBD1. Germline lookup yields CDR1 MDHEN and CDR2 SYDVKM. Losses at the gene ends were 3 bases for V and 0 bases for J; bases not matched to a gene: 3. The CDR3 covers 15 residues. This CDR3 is CASSLGQEMNTEAFF. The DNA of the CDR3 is TGTGCCAGCAGTTTGGGACAGGAGATGAACACTGAAGCTTTCTTT. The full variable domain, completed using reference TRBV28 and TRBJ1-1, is DVKVTQSSRYLVKRTGEKVFLECVQDMDHENMFWYRQDPGLGLRLIYFSYDVKMKEKGDIPEGYSVSREKKERFSLILESASTNQTSMYLCASSLGQEMNTEAFFGQGTRLTVV.

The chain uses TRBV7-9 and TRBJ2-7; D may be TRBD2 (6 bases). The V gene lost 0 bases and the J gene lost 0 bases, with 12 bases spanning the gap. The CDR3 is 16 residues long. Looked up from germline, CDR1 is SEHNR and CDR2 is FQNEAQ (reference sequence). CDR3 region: CASSLAPGDSSYEQYF. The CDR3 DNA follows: TGTGCCAGCAGCTTAGCCCCCGGGGACTCCTCCTACGAGCAGTACTTC. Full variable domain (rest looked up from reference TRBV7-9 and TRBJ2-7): DTGVSQNPRHKITKRGQNVTFRCDPISEHNRLYWYRQTLGQGPEFLTYFQNEAQLEKSRLLSDRFSAERPKGSFSTLEIQRTEQGDSAMYLCASSLAPGDSSYEQYFGPGTRLTVT.

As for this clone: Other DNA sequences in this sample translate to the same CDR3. This CDR3 is CASSFGTGPYEQYF. The DNA of the CDR3 is TGTGCCAGCAGCTTCGGGACAGGCCCCTACGAGCAGTACTTC. V usage is TRBV7-6 and J usage is TRBJ2-7, with 8 bases that match TRBD1. Germline V CDR1 and CDR2: SGHVS, FNYEAQ. This CDR3 comprises 14 residues. Trimming cost V 3 bases and J 2 bases; bases outside gene matches: 3. The full variable domain, rest sourced from reference TRBV7-6 and TRBJ2-7, is GAGVSQSPRYKVTKRGQDVALRCDPISGHVSLYWYRQALGQGPEFLTYFNYEAQQDKSGLPNDRFSAERPEGSISTLTIQRTEQRDSAMYRCASSFGTGPYEQYFGPGTRLTVT.

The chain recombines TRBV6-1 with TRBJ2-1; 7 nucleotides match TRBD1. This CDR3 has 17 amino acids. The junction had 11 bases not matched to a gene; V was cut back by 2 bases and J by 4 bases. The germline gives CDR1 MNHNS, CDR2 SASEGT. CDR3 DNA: TGTGCCAGCAGTGAATCCCCACCCTTGACAGGGTACAATGAGCAGTTCTTC. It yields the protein CASSESPPLTGYNEQFF.

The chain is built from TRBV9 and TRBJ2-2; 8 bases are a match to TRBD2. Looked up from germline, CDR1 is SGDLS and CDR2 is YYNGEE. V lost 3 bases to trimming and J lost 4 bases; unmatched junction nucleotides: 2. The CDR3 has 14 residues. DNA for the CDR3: TGTGCCAGCAGCGCCAGCGGGAGCACCGGGGAGCTGTTTTTT. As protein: CASSASGSTGELFF.

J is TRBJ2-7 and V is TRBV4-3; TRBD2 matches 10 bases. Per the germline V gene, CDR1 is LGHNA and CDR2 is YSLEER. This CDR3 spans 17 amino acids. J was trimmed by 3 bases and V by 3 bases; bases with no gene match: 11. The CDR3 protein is CASSHRVPGLAFYEQYF. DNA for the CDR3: TGCGCCAGCAGCCACAGAGTACCGGGACTAGCGTTCTACGAGCAGTACTTC.

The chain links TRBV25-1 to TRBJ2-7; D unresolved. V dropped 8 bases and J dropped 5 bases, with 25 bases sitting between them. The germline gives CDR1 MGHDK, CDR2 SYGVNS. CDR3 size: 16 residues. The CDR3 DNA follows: TGTGCCAGCGGTAGGCAGGCCTCTCGACCGGCCCACGAGCAGTACTTC. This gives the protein CASGRQASRPAHEQYF.

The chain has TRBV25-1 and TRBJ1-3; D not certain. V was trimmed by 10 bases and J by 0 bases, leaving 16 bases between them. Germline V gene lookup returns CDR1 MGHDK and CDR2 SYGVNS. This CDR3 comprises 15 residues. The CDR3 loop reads CATSQGLLSGNTIYF. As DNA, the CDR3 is TGTGCCACCTCTCAAGGGCTCCTCTCTGGAAACACCATATATTTT.

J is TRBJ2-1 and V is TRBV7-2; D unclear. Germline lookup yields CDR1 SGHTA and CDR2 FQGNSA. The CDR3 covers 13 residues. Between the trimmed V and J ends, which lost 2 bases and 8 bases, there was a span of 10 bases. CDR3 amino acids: CASSLISRYEQFF. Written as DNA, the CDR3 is TGTGCCAGCAGCTTAATTTCACGCTATGAGCAGTTCTTC.

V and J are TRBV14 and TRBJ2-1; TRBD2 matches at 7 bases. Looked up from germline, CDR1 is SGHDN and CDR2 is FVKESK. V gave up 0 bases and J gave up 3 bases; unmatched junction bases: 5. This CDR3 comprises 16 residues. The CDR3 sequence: CASSQDRLAVYNEQFF. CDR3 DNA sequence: TGTGCCAGCAGCCAAGATCGTCTAGCGGTCTACAATGAGCAGTTCTTC.

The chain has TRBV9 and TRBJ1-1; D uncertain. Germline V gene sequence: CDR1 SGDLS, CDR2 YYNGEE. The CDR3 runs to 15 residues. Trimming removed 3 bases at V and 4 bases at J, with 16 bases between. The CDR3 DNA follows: TGTGCCAGCAGCGCCTCAGGACGGTTGTCCACTGAAGCTTTCTTT. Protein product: CASSASGRLSTEAFF.

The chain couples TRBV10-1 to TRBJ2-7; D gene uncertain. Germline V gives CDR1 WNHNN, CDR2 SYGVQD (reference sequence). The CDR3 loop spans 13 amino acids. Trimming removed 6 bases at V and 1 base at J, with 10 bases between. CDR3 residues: CASRSDGSYEQYF. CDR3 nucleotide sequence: TGCGCCAGCAGATCAGACGGGTCCTACGAGCAGTACTTC.

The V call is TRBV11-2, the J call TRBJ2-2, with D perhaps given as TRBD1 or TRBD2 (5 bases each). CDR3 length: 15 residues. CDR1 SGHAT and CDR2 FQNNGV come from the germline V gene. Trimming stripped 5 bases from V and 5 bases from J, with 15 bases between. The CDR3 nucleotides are TGTGCCAGCAGCACTCGAGGGGCCCAGACCGGGGAGCTGTTTTTT. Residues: CASSTRGAQTGELFF.

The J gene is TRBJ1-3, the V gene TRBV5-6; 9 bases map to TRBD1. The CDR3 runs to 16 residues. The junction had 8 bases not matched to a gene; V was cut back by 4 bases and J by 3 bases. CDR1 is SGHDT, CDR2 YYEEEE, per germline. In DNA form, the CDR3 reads TGTGCCAGCAGCCAAGACAGGGGGAATTTTGGAAACACCATATATTTT. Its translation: CASSQDRGNFGNTIYF. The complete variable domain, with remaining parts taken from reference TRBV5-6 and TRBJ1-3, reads DAGVTQSPTHLIKTRGQQVTLRCSPKSGHDTVSWYQQALGQGPQFIFQYYEEEERQRGNFPDRFSGHQFPNYSSELNVNALLLGDSALYLCASSQDRGNFGNTIYFGEGSWLTVV.

CDR3 nucleotides: TGTGCCAGCAGTTACTCGGGGGCCGGATCCAACTATGGCTACACCTTC. Translation: CASSYSGAGSNYGYTF. The chain joins TRBV6-6 to TRBJ1-2; weak D call: TRBD1 (6 bases). The CDR3 runs to 16 residues. V was trimmed by 0 bases and J by 2 bases, leaving 13 bases between them. The germline V gene encodes CDR1 MNHNY and CDR2 SVGAGI (reference sequence).

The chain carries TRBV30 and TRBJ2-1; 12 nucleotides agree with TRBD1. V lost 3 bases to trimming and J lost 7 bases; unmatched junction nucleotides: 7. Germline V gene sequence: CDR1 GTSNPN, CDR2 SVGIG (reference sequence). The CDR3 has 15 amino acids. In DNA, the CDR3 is TGTGCCTGGAGGGGGGACAGGGGGCGTTGGAATGAGCAGTTCTTC. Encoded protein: CAWRGDRGRWNEQFF.

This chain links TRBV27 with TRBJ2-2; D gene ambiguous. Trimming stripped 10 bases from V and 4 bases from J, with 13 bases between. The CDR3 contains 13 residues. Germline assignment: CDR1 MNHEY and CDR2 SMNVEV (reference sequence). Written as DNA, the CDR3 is TGTGCCACTCGGACGGAGAGCACCGGGGAGCTGTTTTTT. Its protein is CATRTESTGELFF.